These T cell receptor beta chains were read from a single sample in a study of vaccination effects on CD4 cells after COVID-19. This table comes from immunoSEQ multiplex PCR, and its TCRdb copy is limited to in-frame clones, with some not included. The sample has around 65,000 clones, about 80% seen once. Antigen specificity for these receptors is unknown. Source: CD4+ T cells from PBMCs cultured with HCoV-229E spike peptides, taken after COVID-19 vaccination. These receptors all stem from a human donor who received a COVID-19 vaccine. CDR3s include the opening cysteine and the closing phenylalanine or tryptophan. A D gene is named only where the DNA matches it firmly. The size entry is marked missing in some rows and otherwise reads once, few, many or a size class.

clone size,D gene,V gene,J gene,CDR3 DNA,CDR3 protein
NA,NA,TRBV5-1,TRBJ2-1,TGCGCCAGCAGCCCTTGGACAGAAAATGAGCAGTTCTTC,CASSPWTENEQFF
NA,NA,TRBV24-1,TRBJ1-2,TGTGCCACCAGTGATTCCAGGGTTCCTAACTATGGCTACACCTTC,CATSDSRVPNYGYTF
NA,NA,TRBV14,TRBJ2-3,TGTGCCAGCAGCCATGCCGACGAGGGGAGGTCTAGCACAGATACGCAGTATTTT,CASSHADEGRSSTDTQYF
NA,NA,TRBV19,TRBJ1-1,TGTGCCAGTACTCGGGGAGGGGGGACTGAAGCTTTCTTT,CASTRGGGTEAFF
NA,NA,TRBV7-9,TRBJ1-6,TGTGCCAGCAGCTCCCTGGGGTCACCCCTCCACTTT,CASSSLGSPLHF
NA,NA,TRBV2,TRBJ1-1,TGTGCCAGCAGTGACTGGCGGGGAGCTTTCTTT,CASSDWRGAFF
NA,NA,TRBV19,TRBJ1-5,TGTGCCAGTAGTCTTGGGAATCAGCCCCAGCATTTT,CASSLGNQPQHF
NA,TRBD2,TRBV4-1,TRBJ2-5,TGCGCCAGCAGCCAAGGGGTAGCGGGGGGCCCCCAAGAGACCCAGTACTTC,CASSQGVAGGPQETQYF
NA,NA,TRBV28,TRBJ1-4,TGTGCCAGCAGACCCTCTTCAGGGCAAGAAAAACTGTTTTTT,CASRPSSGQEKLFF
NA,NA,TRBV4-1,TRBJ2-3,TGCGCCAGCAGCCAAGATCGGGTCCCTGATACGCAGTATTTT,CASSQDRVPDTQYF
NA,TRBD2,TRBV27,TRBJ2-2,TGTGCCAGCAGTCGGCGACTAGCGATCCCCGGGGAGCTGTTTTTT,CASSRRLAIPGELFF
once,TRBD1,TRBV10-1,TRBJ1-1,TGCGCCAGCAGTACGGACAGGGGGCCGAGCACTGAAGCTTTCTTT,CASSTDRGPSTEAFF
NA,NA,TRBV7-2,TRBJ2-6,TGTGCCAGCAGCTTAAGGGGCTCTGGGGCCAACGTCCTGACTTTC,CASSLRGSGANVLTF
NA,TRBD1,TRBV5-1,TRBJ1-2,TGCGCCAGCAGCCCTCAGATGACAGGGGCTGGGGGCTACACCTTC,CASSPQMTGAGGYTF
NA,TRBD1,TRBV4-3,TRBJ1-1,TGCGCCAGCAGCCAAGAACCGACAGGGGGTACTGAAGCTTTCTTT,CASSQEPTGGTEAFF
NA,NA,TRBV7-9,TRBJ2-3,TGTGCCAGCAGCTTAGTAGTGACAGATACGCAGTATTTT,CASSLVVTDTQYF
NA,TRBD1,TRBV27,TRBJ1-1,TGTGCCAGCAGACTACAGGGGGCGCTGAACACTGAAGCTTTCTTT,CASRLQGALNTEAFF
NA,TRBD1,TRBV9,TRBJ2-1,TGTGCCAGCAGCGTCCGACCGATACGGGACAGGGTTGAAGGGGAGCAGTTCTTC,CASSVRPIRDRVEGEQFF
few,TRBD1,TRBV7-2,TRBJ2-1,TGTGCCAGCAGGCGTTACTCCGGGACAGGTTACAATGAGCAGTTCTTC,CASRRYSGTGYNEQFF
once,TRBD2,TRBV28,TRBJ2-3,TGTGCCAGCAGTTCCCCTGCGGGCGGGGGGAGGTCGGATACGCAGTATTTT,CASSSPAGGGRSDTQYF
few,NA,TRBV4-1,TRBJ1-5,TGCGCCAGCAGCCAAGATGGGAGGAATCAGCCCCAGCATTTT,CASSQDGRNQPQHF
NA,NA,TRBV3-1/TRBV3-2,TRBJ2-1,TGTGCCAGCGGGGGGAGTGTGGGTGAGCAGTTCTTC,CASGGSVGEQFF
once,NA,TRBV27,TRBJ1-1,TGTGCCAGCAGTTTCGGTGGTCCTGGGGCCGGGACTGAAGCTTTCTTT,CASSFGGPGAGTEAFF
NA,NA,TRBV9,TRBJ2-5,TGTGCCAGCAGCGTAGCTGGTGGCTCCGAGGAGACCCAGTACTTC,CASSVAGGSEETQYF
NA,NA,TRBV30,TRBJ1-5,TGTGCCTGGAATCAGGGGCCCTCTCAGCCCCAGCATTTT,CAWNQGPSQPQHF
NA,TRBD1,TRBV18,TRBJ2-1,TGTGCCAGCTCTCCACGGGGTTTGGTCCCGGGACAGGGGGCCAGCAATGAGCAGTTCTTC,CASSPRGLVPGQGASNEQFF